This T cell receptor beta chain came from a study of blood T cell repertoires in COVID-19 (dated by TCRdb to 2020 to 2022). About the full investigation: Collaborator samples came from the United States, Italy and Spain and covered acute and convalescent phases of COVID-19. The material from the prospective study consisted of cDNA or gDNA derived from T cells, B-cell-depleted T cells, or PBMCs. Deeply sampled blood TCRbeta repertoires from subjects exposed to, actively infected with, or recovered from COVID-19 were included in the dataset. A freely available public database, intended as a resource for researchers studying the immune response to SARS-CoV-2, is where the repertoires were released. Where available, HLA class I and class II types were taken from metadata supplied by the sample provider and were not determined by assay-based typing. The samples were drawn from the first 160 participants of the ongoing ImmuneRACE study and from some 1,300 subjects provided by 6 global collaborators. A de-identified subject ID, COVID-19 status, age in years and sex were almost always included in the sample metadata.

Participants in the prospective study were aged roughly 18 to 100 years, lived in under 30 United States geographic areas, and enrolled through a virtual design. To assign participants to cohorts, the prospective study relied on clinical history that participants themselves reported in a screening survey and a study questionnaire. Each participant in the prospective study had whole blood, serum and a nasopharyngeal or oropharyngeal swab collected by mobile phlebotomists. Participants in the prospective study had the option to provide additional blood draws and questionnaires over an approximately 2-month period. Before DNA extraction, blood samples from the prospective study were shipped at room temperature or frozen. What the research found in general, with its limitations: How much clinical and demographic metadata was included differed by source and by participant, and the metadata was provided uncurated.

Regarding this clone: What this receptor recognizes is not known. The record has no base qualities; no much larger clone is one base away.

Trimming takes 5 bases off V and 9 bases off J; junction bases not matched to a gene: 3. Reading the germline V gene gives CDR1 SGHTA and CDR2 FQGNSA. There are 12 amino acids in the CDR3, from cysteine to phenylalanine inclusive. Kept here is only the CDR3 DNA, which spans 36 bases and is read in frame from base 1. TCRbeta CDR3 regions were amplified from genomic DNA by means of the immunoSEQ Assay, a bias-controlled multiplex PCR. The original pipeline was this. Within the assay, amplification of reference gene primers was used to estimate how many nucleated cells each sample contained. Sequence reads were collapsed and filtered to measure the absolute abundance of every unique TCRbeta CDR3 rearrangement. Productive Simpson clonality was computed per sample as the square root of Simpson's diversity index over productive rearrangements. TCRdb took over this immuneACCESS table, retaining in-frame rearrangements with V and J assigned. Such tables are incomplete; in checked studies, under half of the missing clones stem from an unresolved V gene, and the remainder is unexplained. For V, J and clone size, that table is used; D and trimming come from the DNA. This sample holds about 400,000 clones; roughly 86% were observed only once. Approximately 2.1% of the sample belongs to the ten largest clones.

The chain is encoded by TRBV7-2 joined to TRBJ1-2, with 10 bases aligning to TRBD1. The specimen was PBMCs or T cells enriched from blood (not recorded which). This TCR was sampled from a woman between 40 and 55 years old with acute COVID-19. Here is the DNA: TGTGCCAGCAGCCGGGGACAGGGGAGCTACACCTTC. Protein translation: CASSRGQGSYTF. Reference TRBV7-2 and TRBJ1-2 proteins supply the regions before and after the CDR3; the full variable domain is: GAGVSQSPSNKVTEKGKDVELRCDPISGHTALYWYRQSLGQGLEFLIYFQGNSAPDKSGLPSDRFSAERTGGSVSTLTIQRTQQEDSAVYLCASSRGQGSYTFGSGTRLTVV.